Sequencing of this T cell receptor beta chain was carried out in a study of shared clonotypes between healthy human individuals. The CDR3 extends over 14 amino acids. V dropped 0 bases and J dropped 3 bases, with 9 bases sitting between them. Germline V gene data show CDR1 as MNHEY and CDR2 as SMNVEV (reference sequence). Of note for this clone: This sample includes further DNA sequences coding for the same CDR3.

In the naive CD8 group, cells lacked CD45RO and were positively selected for CCR7, so terminally differentiated effector memory CD45RA+ cells were left out. Profiling relied on immunoSEQ multiplex PCR, and the TCRdb table lists in-frame clones only, not all of them. The table shows about 2,200,000 clones, with under 95% occurring only once. This receptor was taken from a man younger than 35 in good health. Some clones in this sample may be carry-over from other donors' samples. The sequenced material came from naive CD8+ T cells from PBMCs. The V and J genes are TRBV27 and TRBJ2-7, with a possible D match to TRBD1 (6 bases). The CDR3 loop reads CASSLSARGYEQYF. CDR3 coding DNA: TGTGCCAGCAGTTTATCAGCCAGGGGCTACGAGCAGTACTTC.